The 10 T cell receptor beta chains given below trace back to one sample, sequenced in a study of beta chain features in type 1 diabetes. TCRB transcripts that were expressed got sequenced, as all of the isolated RNA had been reverse transcribed. Clones were sequenced by immunoSEQ multiplex PCR, and TCRdb holds only the in-frame ones, with some missing. This sample has 350,000 or so clones, with around a fifth found just once. Material: naive CD4+ T cells from blood. The source of these receptors is a young woman in good health.

The table lists this clone with a few counts. The rearrangement joins TRBV13 to TRBJ1-2; the D gene is possibly TRBD1 (5 bases). This CDR3 region has 14 residues. CDR1 PRHDT and CDR2 FYEKMQ come from the germline V gene (reference sequence). The V end lost 5 bases, the J end lost 3 bases, and 13 bases lay between the germline ends. CDR3 sequence: CASSILGVDYGYTF. DNA of the CDR3: TGTGCCAGCAGCATTTTAGGGGTTGACTATGGCTACACCTTC.

V gene TRBV6-5 combines with J gene TRBJ2-3; no definite D call. The CDR3 has 15 amino acids. V shed 0 bases and J shed 0 bases, with 7 bases lying between them. Germline-derived CDR1 and CDR2 are MNHEY and SVGAGI. The DNA of the CDR3 is TGTGCCAGCAGTTACTCTCAGGCGAGCACAGATACGCAGTATTTT. It specifies CASSYSQASTDTQYF.

This clone has more than one count but fewer than ten. This chain links TRBV12-5 with TRBJ2-1, with TRBD2 matching over 10 bases. The junction had 8 bases not matched to a gene; V was cut back by 3 bases and J by 6 bases. In germline, CDR1 is LGHNT, CDR2 FRNRAP. The CDR3 is made up of 16 amino acids. The CDR3 loop is CASGFRTSGILNEQFF. CDR3 DNA sequence: TGTGCTAGTGGTTTTCGGACTAGCGGAATCCTCAATGAGCAGTTCTTC.

This clone was detected only a few times. V is TRBV19 and J is TRBJ2-3, with 7 bases aligning to TRBD1. The germline CDR1 and CDR2 sequences are LNHDA and SQIVND (reference sequence). V lost 0 bases and J lost 3; bases outside the gene matches: 3. The CDR3 is 15 amino acids. The CDR3 coding sequence is TGTGCCAGTAGTATAGAAGGGGGCCGGACAGATACGCAGTATTTT. Translating it yields CASSIEGGRTDTQYF.

The chain has TRBV10-3 and TRBJ1-1; D may be TRBD1 (5 bases). Trimming shortened V by 3 bases and J by 7 bases, and 9 bases separated the two germline ends. The germline V gene has CDR1 ENHRY and CDR2 SYGVKD. This CDR3 region has 12 residues. The CDR3 here is CAISEDRREAFF. CDR3 bases: TGTGCCATCAGTGAAGACAGACGTGAAGCTTTCTTT.

The chain links TRBV4-2 to TRBJ1-2; D gene uncertain. V lost 1 base to trimming and J lost 1 base, with 13 bases between them. Looked up from germline, CDR1 is LGHNA and CDR2 is YNFKEQ. The CDR3 runs 16 residues. The CDR3 nucleotides read TGTGCCAGCAGCCAAGTAGGAGGACGGATTAACTATGGCTACACCTTC. Its translation is CASSQVGGRINYGYTF.

The chain couples TRBV2 to TRBJ2-7; 8 bases are a match to TRBD2. In germline, CDR1 is SNHLY, CDR2 FYNNEI. This CDR3 contains 15 residues. V was pared by 3 bases and J by 1 base, with 5 bases of the junction left unmatched. The CDR3 here is CASSDRASGSYEQYF. CDR3 coding DNA: TGTGCCAGCAGTGATAGGGCTAGCGGGTCCTACGAGCAGTACTTC.

The chain joins TRBV15 to TRBJ2-1; D is unclear. The CDR3 length is 15 residues. Trimming removed 5 bases at V and 1 base at J, with 12 bases between. Germline CDR1 LNHNV, CDR2 YYDKDF (reference sequence). The CDR3 loop is CATSGVPGSYNEQFF. The CDR3 DNA is TGTGCCACCAGCGGCGTGCCAGGATCCTACAATGAGCAGTTCTTC.

The chain links TRBV30 to TRBJ2-7; a possible D gene is TRBD2 (6 bases). Germline assignment: CDR1 GTSNPN and CDR2 SVGIG (reference sequence). CDR3 length: 15 residues. The V end lost 4 bases, the J end lost 4 bases, and 20 bases lay between the germline ends. The CDR3 sequence: CAWTPGRIRSYEQYF. Here the CDR3 DNA reads TGTGCCTGGACCCCCGGGAGAATAAGGTCTTACGAGCAGTACTTC.

V is TRBV6-5 and J is TRBJ2-1; a possible D gene is TRBD2 (6 bases). Germline values: CDR1 MNHEY, CDR2 SVGAGI. Trimming pared 0 bases from V and 0 bases from J, leaving 6 bases between. There are 15 residues in the CDR3. The CDR3 is CASSYSGGSYNEQFF. The CDR3 DNA reads TGTGCCAGCAGTTACTCGGGAGGCTCCTACAATGAGCAGTTCTTC.